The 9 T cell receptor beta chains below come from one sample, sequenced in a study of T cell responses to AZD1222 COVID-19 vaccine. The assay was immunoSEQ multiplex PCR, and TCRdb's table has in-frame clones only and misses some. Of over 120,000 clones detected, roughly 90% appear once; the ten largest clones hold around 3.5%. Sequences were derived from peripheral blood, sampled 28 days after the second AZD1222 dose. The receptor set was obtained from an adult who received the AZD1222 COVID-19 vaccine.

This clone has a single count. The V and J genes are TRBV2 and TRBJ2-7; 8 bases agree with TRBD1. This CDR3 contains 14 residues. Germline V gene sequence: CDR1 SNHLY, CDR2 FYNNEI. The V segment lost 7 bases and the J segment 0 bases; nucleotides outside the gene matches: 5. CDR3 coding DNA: TGTGCCAGCACCCGGACAGGGCTCTCCTACGAGCAGTACTTC. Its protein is CASTRTGLSYEQYF.

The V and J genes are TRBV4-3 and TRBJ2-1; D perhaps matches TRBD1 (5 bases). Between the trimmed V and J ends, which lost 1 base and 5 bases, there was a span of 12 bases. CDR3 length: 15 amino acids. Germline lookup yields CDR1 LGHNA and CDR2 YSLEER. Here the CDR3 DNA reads TGCGCCAGCAGCCAAGTTGCAGGGTCCAACAATGAGCAGTTCTTC. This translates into CASSQVAGSNNEQFF.

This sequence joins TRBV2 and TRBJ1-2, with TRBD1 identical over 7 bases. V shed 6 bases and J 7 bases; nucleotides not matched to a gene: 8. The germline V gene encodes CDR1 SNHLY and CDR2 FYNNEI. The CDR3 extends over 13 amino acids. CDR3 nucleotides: TGTGCCAGCAGCGTAGACAGGGACTTTGGCTACACCTTC. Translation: CASSVDRDFGYTF.

For the CDR3, the DNA is TGTGCCACCAGCAGAGACATGACAGGGGCAGGTCAGCCCCAGCATTTT. Translation gives CATSRDMTGAGQPQHF. The chain uses TRBV15 and TRBJ1-5; 8 nucleotides agree with TRBD1. Looked up from germline, CDR1 is LNHNV and CDR2 is YYDKDF (reference sequence). The CDR3 is 16 amino acids. The J segment lost 6 bases and the V segment lost 0 bases, leaving 7 bases of the junction unmatched.

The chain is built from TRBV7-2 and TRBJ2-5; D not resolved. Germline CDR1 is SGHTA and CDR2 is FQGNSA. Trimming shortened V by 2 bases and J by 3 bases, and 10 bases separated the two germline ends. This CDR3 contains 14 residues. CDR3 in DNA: TGTGCCAGCAGCTTATATTATACAGAAGAGACCCAGTACTTC. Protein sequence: CASSLYYTEETQYF.

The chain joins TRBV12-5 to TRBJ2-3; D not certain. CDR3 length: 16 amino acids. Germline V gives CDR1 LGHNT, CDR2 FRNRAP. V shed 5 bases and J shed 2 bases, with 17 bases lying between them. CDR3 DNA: TGTGCTAGTGGTCCCGCCGAAGGAGCCGACACAGATACGCAGTATTTT. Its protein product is CASGPAEGADTDTQYF.

The chain's CDR3 is CASSPDGARSDTQYF. The DNA for the CDR3 is TGCGCCAGCAGCCCGGACGGCGCCCGATCAGATACGCAGTATTTT. V gene TRBV5-1 combines with J gene TRBJ2-3, with D unresolved. CDR3 length: 15 residues. Looked up from germline, CDR1 is SGHRS and CDR2 is YFSETQ. V was pared by 4 bases and J by 4 bases, with 16 bases between.

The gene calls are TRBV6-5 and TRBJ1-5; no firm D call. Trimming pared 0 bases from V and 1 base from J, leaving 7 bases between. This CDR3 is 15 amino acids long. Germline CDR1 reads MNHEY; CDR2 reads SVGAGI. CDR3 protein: CASSYSGGSNQPQHF. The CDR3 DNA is TGTGCCAGCAGTTACTCGGGAGGAAGCAATCAGCCCCAGCATTTT.

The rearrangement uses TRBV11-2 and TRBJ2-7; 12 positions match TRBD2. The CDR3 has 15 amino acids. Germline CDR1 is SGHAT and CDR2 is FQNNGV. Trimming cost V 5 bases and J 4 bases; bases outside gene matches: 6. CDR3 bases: TGTGCCAGCAGCGGTTCTAGCGGGAGGGTTTACGAGCAGTACTTC. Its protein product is CASSGSSGRVYEQYF.